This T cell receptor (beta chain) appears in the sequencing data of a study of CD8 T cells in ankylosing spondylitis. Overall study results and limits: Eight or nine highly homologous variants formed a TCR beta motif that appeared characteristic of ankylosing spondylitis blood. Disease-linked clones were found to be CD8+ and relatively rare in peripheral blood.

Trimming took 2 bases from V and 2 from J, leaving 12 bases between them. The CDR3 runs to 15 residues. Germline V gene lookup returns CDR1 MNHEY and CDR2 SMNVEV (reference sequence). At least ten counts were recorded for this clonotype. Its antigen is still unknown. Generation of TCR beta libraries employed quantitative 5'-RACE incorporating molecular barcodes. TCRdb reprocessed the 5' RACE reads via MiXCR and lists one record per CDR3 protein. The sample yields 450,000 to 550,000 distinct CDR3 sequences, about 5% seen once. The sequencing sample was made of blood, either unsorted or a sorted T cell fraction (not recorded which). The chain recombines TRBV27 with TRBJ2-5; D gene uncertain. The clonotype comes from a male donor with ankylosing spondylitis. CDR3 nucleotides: TGTGCCAGCAGTTTACGGGCGGCACTACAAGAGACCCAGTACTTC. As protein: CASSLRAALQETQYF.